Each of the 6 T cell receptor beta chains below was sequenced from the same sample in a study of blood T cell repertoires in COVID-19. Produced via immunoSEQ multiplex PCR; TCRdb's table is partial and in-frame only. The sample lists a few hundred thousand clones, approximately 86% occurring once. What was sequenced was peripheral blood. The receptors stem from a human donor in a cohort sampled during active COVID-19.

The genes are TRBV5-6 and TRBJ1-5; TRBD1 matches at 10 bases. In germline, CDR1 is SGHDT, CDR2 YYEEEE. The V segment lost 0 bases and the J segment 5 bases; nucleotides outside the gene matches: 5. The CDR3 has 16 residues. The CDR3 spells CASSLGLGTGDQPQHF. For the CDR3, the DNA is TGTGCCAGCAGCTTGGGATTAGGGACAGGGGATCAGCCCCAGCATTTT.

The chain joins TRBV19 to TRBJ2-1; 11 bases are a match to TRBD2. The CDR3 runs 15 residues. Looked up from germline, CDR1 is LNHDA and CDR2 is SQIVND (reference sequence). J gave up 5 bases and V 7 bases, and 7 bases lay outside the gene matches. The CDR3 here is CASKPGTSGDNEQFF. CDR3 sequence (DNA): TGTGCCAGTAAACCCGGGACTAGCGGCGACAATGAGCAGTTCTTC.

The CDR3 sequence: CASRDRLMNTEAFF. In DNA, the CDR3 is TGTGCCAGCAGAGACAGGTTAATGAACACTGAAGCTTTCTTT. The V and J genes are TRBV2 and TRBJ1-1; D is perhaps TRBD1 (6 bases). The CDR3 length is 14 residues. Trimming stripped 6 bases from V and 0 bases from J, with 11 bases between. Germline loops: CDR1 SNHLY, CDR2 FYNNEI.

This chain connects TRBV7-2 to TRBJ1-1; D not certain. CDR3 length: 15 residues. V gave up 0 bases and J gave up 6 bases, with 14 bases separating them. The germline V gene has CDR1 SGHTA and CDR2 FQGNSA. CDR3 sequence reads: CASSLAGTAGSEAFF. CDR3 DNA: TGTGCCAGCAGCTTAGCGGGAACAGCGGGCTCTGAAGCTTTCTTT.

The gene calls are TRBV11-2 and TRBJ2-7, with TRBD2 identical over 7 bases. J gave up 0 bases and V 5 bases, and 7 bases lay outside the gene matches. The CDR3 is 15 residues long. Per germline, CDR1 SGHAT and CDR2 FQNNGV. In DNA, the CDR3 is TGTGCCAGCAGCAGCGGGGCTCACTCCTCCTACGAGCAGTACTTC. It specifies CASSSGAHSSYEQYF.

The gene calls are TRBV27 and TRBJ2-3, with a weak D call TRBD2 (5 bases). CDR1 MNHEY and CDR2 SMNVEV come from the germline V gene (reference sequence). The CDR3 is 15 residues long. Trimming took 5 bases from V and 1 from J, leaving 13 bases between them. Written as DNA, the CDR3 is TGTGCCAGCAGTCCCTCCGGAGCGGGCACAGATACGCAGTATTTT. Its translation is CASSPSGAGTDTQYF.